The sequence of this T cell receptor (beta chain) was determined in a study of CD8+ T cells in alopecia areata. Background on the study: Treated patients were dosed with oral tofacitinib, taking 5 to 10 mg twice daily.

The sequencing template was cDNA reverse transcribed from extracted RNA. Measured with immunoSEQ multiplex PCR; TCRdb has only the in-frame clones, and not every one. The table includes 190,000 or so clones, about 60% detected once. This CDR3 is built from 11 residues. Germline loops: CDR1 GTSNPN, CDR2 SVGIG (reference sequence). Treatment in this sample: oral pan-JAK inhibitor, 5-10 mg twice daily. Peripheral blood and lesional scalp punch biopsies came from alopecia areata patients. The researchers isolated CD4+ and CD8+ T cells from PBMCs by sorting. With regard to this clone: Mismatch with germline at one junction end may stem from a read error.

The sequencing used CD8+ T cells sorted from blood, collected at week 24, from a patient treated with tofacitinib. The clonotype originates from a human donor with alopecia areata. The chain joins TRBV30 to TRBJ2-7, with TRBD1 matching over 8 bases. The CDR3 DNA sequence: TGTGCCTGGAGTGTGGACAGGGCAGGGAGTTTC. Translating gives CAWSVDRAGSF.